This T cell receptor beta chain is drawn from a study of blood T cell repertoires in COVID-19. Original handling: Amplifying reference gene primers gave estimates of nucleated cell counts. The data were produced by immunoSEQ multiplex PCR, yet TCRdb's version contains in-frame clones alone and is incomplete. That table is the source of V, J and clone size, and D and trimming were worked out from the DNA. The sample has 200,000 to 250,000 clones; approximately 84% are singletons. This CDR3 is built from 14 residues. CDR1 and CDR2 (germline): DFQATT, SNEGSKA (reference sequence). Trimming took 3 bases from V and 0 from J, leaving 9 bases between them.

This receptor was obtained from a man between 40 and 49 years old who had recovered from COVID-19. Sequencing was carried out using PBMCs or T cells enriched from blood (not recorded which). The chain has TRBV20-1 and TRBJ1-5; no clear D gene. The CDR3 loop reads CSASAGYSNQPQHF. CDR3 bases: TGCAGTGCTAGTGCAGGATATAGCAATCAGCCCCAGCATTTT.